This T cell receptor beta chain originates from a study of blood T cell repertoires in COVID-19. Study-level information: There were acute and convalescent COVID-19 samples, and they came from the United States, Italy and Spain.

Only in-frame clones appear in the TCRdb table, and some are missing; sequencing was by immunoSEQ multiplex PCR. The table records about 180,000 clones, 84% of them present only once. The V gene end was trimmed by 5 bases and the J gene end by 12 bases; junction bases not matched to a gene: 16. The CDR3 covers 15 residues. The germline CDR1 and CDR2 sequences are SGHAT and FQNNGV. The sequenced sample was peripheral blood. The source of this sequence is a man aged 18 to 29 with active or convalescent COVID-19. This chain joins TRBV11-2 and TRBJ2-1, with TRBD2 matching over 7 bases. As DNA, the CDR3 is TGTGCCAGCAGCCGAAGCGGGACGGGGAATGAGGGGCAGTTCTTC. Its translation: CASSRSGTGNEGQFF.